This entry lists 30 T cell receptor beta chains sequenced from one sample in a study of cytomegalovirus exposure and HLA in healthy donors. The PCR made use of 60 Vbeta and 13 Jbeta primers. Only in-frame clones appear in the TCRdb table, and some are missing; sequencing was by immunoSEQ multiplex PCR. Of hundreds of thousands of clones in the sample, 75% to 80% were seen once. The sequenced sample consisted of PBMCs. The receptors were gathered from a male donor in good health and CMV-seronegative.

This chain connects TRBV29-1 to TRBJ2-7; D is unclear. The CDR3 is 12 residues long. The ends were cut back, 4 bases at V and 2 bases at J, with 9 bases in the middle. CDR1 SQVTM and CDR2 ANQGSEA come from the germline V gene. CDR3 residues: CSVGQLPYEQYF. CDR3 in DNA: TGCAGCGTTGGACAACTTCCCTACGAGCAGTACTTC.

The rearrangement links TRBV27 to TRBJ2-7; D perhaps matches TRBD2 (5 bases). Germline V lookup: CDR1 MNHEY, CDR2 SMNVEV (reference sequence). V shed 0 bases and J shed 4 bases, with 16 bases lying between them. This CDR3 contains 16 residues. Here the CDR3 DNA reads TGTGCCAGCAGTTTATCTGGACTCGCCCTCCCTTACGAGCAGTACTTC. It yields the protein CASSLSGLALPYEQYF.

CDR3 sequence (DNA): TGTGCCAGCAGCCGACAGGGGGCGAGCAATCAGCCCCAGCATTTT. Translation gives CASSRQGASNQPQHF. The J gene is TRBJ1-5, the V gene TRBV7-2, with 10 bases aligning to TRBD1. Germline-derived CDR1 and CDR2 are SGHTA and FQGNSA. The CDR3 is made up of 15 amino acids. V shed 5 bases, J shed 1 base, and the junction held 2 bases outside the gene matches.

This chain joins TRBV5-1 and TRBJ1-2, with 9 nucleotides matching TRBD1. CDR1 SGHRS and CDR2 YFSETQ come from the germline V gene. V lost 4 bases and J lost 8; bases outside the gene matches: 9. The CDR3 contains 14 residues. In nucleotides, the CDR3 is TGCGCCAGCAGCAACCAACAGGGGGCGCGCGGCTACACCTTC. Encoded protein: CASSNQQGARGYTF.

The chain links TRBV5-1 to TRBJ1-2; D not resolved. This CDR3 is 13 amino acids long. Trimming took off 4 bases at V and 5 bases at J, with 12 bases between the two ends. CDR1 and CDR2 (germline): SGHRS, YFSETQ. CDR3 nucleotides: TGCGCCAGCAGCCGAACACCGGGGTATGGCTACACCTTC. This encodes CASSRTPGYGYTF.

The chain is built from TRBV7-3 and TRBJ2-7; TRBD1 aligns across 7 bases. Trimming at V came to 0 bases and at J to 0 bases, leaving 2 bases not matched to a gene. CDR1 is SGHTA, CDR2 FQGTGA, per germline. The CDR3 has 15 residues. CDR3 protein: CASSLTGGSSYEQYF. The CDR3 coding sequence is TGTGCCAGCAGCTTAACAGGGGGCTCCTCCTACGAGCAGTACTTC.

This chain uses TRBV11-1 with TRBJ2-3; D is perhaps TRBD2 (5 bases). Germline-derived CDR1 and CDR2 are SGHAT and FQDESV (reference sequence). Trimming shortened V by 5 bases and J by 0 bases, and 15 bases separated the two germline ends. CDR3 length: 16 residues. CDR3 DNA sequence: TGTGCCAGCAGCGCCTCTCCTAGCTCTAGCACAGATACGCAGTATTTT. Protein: CASSASPSSSTDTQYF.

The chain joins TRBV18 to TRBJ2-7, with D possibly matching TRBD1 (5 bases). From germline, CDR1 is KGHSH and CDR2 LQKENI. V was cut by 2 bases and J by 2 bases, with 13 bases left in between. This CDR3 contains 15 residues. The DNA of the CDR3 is TGTGCCAGCTCACCAGCCCCCCAGGGTGCCTACGAGCAGTACTTC. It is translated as CASSPAPQGAYEQYF.

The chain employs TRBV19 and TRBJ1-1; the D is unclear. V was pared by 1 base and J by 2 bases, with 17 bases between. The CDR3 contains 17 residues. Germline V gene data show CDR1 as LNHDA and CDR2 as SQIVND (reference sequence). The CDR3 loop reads CASSIVQIWRGNTEAFF. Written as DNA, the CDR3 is TGTGCCAGTAGTATAGTCCAAATTTGGAGAGGTAACACTGAAGCTTTCTTT.

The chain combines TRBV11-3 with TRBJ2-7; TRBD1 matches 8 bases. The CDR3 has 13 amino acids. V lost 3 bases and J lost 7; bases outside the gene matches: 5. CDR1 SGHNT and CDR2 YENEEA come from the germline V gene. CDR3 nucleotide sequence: TGTGCCAGCAGCTTGGGCAGGGGGCGTGAGCAGTACTTC. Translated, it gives CASSLGRGREQYF. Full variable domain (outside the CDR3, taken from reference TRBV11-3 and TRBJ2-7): EAGVVQSPRYKIIEKKQPVAFWCNPISGHNTLYWYLQNLGQGPELLIRYENEEAVDDSQLPKDRFSAERLKGVDSTLKIQPAELGDSAVYLCASSLGRGREQYFGPGTRLTVT.

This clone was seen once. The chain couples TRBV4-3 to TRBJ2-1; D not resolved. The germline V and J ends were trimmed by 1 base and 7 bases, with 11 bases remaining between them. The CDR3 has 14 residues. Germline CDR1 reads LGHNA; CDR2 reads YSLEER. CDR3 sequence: CASSQVGGSNEQFF. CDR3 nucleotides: TGCGCCAGCAGCCAAGTCGGCGGTTCGAATGAGCAGTTCTTC.

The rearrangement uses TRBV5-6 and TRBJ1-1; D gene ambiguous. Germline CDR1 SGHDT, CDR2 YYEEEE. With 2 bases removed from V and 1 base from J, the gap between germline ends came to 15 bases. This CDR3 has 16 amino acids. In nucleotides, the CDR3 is TGTGCCAGCAGCTTTGGTTATCCCTCAGAGAACACTGAAGCTTTCTTT. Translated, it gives CASSFGYPSENTEAFF.

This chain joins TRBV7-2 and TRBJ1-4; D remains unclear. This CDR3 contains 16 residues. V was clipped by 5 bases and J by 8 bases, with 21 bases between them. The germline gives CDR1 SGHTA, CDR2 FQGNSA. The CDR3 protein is CASSPGPYLSGEKLFF. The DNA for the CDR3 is TGTGCCAGCAGCCCTGGCCCTTATCTCTCCGGGGAAAAACTGTTTTTT.

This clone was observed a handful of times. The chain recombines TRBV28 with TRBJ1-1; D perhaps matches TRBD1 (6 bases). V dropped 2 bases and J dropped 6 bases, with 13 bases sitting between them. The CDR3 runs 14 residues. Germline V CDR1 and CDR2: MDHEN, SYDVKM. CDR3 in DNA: TGTGCCAGCAGTTTAGGGGGCAAGTTAGCTGAAGCTTTCTTT. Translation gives CASSLGGKLAEAFF.

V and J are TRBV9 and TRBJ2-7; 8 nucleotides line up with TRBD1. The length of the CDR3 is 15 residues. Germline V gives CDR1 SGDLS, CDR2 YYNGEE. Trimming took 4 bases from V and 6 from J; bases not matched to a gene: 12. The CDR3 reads CASSSRQGRGFEQYF. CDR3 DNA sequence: TGTGCCAGCAGCTCACGACAGGGGAGAGGTTTCGAGCAGTACTTC.

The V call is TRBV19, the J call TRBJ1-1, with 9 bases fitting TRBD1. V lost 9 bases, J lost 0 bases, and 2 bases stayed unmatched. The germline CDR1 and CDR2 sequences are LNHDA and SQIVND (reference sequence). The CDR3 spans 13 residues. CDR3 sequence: CASGQGMNTEAFF. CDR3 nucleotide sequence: TGTGCCAGCGGACAGGGGATGAACACTGAAGCTTTCTTT.

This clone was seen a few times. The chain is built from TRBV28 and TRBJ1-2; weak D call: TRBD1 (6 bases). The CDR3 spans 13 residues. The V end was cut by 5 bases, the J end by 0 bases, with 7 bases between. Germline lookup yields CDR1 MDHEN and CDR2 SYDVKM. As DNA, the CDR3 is TGTGCCAGCAGTCCAGGGGCTAACTATGGCTACACCTTC. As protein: CASSPGANYGYTF.

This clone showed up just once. The CDR3 sequence: CATSRDSGGENEQFF. CDR3 DNA sequence: TGTGCCACCAGCAGAGATAGCGGGGGGGAAAATGAGCAGTTCTTC. The V call is TRBV15, the J call TRBJ2-1; the match to TRBD2 covers 11 bases. Germline V lookup: CDR1 LNHNV, CDR2 YYDKDF (reference sequence). The CDR3 contains 15 residues. With V trimmed by 0 bases and J by 7 bases, 2 bases remained unmatched.

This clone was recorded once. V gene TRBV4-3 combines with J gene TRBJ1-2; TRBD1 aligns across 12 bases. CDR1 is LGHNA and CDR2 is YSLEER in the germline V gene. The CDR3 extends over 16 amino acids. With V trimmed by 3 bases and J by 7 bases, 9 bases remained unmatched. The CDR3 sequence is CASSHAIRDRGPGYTF. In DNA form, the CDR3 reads TGCGCCAGCAGCCACGCCATCCGGGACAGGGGGCCTGGCTACACCTTC.

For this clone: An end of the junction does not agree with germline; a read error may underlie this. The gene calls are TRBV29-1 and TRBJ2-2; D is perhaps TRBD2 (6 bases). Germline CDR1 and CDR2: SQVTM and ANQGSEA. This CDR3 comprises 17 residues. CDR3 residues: CSVEDRGPEPGVGELLF. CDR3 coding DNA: TGCAGCGTTGAAGATCGAGGGCCCGAGCCGGGGGTCGGGGAGCTGCTTTTT.

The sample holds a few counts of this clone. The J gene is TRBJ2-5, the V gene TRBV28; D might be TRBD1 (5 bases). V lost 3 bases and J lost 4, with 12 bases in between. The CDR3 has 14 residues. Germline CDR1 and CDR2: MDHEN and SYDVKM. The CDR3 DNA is TGTGCCAGCAGTTTCCAGGGATTGGGAGAGACCCAGTACTTC. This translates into CASSFQGLGETQYF. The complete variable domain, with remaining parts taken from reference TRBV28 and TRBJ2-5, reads DVKVTQSSRYLVKRTGEKVFLECVQDMDHENMFWYRQDPGLGLRLIYFSYDVKMKEKGDIPEGYSVSREKKERFSLILESASTNQTSMYLCASSFQGLGETQYFGPGTRLLVL.

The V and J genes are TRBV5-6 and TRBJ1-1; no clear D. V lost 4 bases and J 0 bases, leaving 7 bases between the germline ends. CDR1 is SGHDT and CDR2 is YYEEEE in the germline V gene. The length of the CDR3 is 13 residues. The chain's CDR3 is CASSRHVNTEAFF. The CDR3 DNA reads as TGTGCCAGCAGCAGACACGTGAACACTGAAGCTTTCTTT.

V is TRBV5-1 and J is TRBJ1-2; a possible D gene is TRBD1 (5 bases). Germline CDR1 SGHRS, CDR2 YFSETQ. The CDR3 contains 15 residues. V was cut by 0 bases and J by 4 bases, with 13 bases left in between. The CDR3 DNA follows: TGCGCCAGCAGCTTGGATAGGGGAGGCGGCTATGGCTACACCTTC. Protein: CASSLDRGGGYGYTF. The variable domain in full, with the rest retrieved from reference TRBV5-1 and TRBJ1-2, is KAGVTQTPRYLIKTRGQQVTLSCSPISGHRSVSWYQQTPGQGLQFLFEYFSETQRNKGNFPGRFSGRQFSNSRSEMNVSTLELGDSALYLCASSLDRGGGYGYTFGSGTRLTVV.

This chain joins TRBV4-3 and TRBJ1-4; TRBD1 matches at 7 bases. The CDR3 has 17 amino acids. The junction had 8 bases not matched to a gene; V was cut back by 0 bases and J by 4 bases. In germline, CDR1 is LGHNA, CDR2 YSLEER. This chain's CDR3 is CASSQDWGTDFNEKLFF. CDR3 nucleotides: TGCGCCAGCAGCCAAGACTGGGGGACAGACTTTAATGAAAAACTGTTTTTT.

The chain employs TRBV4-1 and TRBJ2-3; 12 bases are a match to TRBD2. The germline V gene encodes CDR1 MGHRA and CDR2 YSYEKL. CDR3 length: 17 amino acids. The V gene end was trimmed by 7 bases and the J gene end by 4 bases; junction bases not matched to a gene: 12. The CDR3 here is CASNRNTGLAGPDTQYF. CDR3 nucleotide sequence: TGCGCCAGCAACCGAAACACAGGACTAGCGGGGCCAGATACGCAGTATTTT.

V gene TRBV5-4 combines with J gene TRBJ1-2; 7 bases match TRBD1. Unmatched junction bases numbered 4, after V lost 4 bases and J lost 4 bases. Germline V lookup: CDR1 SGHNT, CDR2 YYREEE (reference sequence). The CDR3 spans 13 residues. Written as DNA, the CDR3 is TGTGCCAGCAGCGCGGACAGGTTCTATGGCTACACCTTC. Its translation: CASSADRFYGYTF.

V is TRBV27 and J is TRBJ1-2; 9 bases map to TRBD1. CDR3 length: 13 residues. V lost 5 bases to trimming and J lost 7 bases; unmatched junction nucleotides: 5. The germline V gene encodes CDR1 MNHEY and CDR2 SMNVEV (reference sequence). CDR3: CASSLGTGSGYTF. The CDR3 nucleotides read TGTGCCAGCAGTCTAGGGACAGGGTCTGGCTACACCTTC.

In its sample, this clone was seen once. The CDR3 loop reads CAISPGTGVSNQPQHF. In DNA form, the CDR3 reads TGTGCCATCAGTCCTGGGACAGGGGTGAGCAATCAGCCCCAGCATTTT. The chain employs TRBV10-3 and TRBJ1-5; 10 bases are a match to TRBD1. The CDR3 length is 16 residues. J lost 1 base, V lost 5 bases, and 5 bases had no gene match. Per the germline V gene, CDR1 is ENHRY and CDR2 is SYGVKD.

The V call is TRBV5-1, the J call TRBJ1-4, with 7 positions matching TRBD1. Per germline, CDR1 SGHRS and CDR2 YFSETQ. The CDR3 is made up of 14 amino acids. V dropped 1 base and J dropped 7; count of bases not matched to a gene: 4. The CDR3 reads CASSLMGTVEKLFF. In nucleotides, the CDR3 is TGCGCCAGCAGCTTGATGGGGACAGTTGAAAAACTGTTTTTT.

CDR3 bases: TGTGCCAAATTGGGGGGGCGTCGATCAGATTACACTGAAGCTTTCTTT. Residues: CAKLGGRRSDYTEAFF. The chain uses TRBV14 and TRBJ1-1; maybe TRBD1 (6 bases). The CDR3 is 16 amino acids. The germline V gene encodes CDR1 SGHDN and CDR2 FVKESK. Between the trimmed V and J ends, which lost 10 bases and 3 bases, there was a span of 24 bases. The whole variable domain, filled in from reference TRBV14 and TRBJ1-1, reads EAGVTQFPSHSVIEKGQTVTLRCDPISGHDNLYWYRRVMGKEIKFLLHFVKESKQDESGMPNNRFLAERTGGTYSTLKVQPAELEDSGVYFCAKLGGRRSDYTEAFFGQGTRLTVV.